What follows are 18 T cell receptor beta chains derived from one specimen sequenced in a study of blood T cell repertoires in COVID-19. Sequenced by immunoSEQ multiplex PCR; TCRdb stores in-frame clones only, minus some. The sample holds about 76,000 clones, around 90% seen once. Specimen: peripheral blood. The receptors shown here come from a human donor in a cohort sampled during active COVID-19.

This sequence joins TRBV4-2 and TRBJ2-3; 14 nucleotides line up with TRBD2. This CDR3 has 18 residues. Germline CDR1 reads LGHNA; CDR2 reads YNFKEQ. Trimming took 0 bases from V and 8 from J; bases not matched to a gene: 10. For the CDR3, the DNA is TGTGCCAGCAGCCAAGAGGAGACTAGCGGGGGGGCTAGGGCTACGCAGTATTTT. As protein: CASSQEETSGGARATQYF.

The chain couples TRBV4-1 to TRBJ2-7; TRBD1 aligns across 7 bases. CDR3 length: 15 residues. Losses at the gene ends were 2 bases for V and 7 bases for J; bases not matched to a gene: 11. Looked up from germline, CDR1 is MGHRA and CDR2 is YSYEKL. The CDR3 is CASSQTGTVLQEQYF. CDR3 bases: TGCGCCAGCAGCCAAACCGGGACAGTTCTCCAGGAGCAGTACTTC.

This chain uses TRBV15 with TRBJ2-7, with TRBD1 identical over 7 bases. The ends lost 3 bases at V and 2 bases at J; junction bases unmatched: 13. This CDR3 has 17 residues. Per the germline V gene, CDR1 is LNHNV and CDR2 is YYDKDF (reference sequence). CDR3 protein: CATSSYLDRVRPYEQYF. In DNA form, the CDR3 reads TGTGCCACCAGCAGTTACCTCGACAGGGTTCGGCCCTACGAGCAGTACTTC. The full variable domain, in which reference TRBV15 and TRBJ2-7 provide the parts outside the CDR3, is DAMVIQNPRYQVTQFGKPVTLSCSQTLNHNVMYWYQQKSSQAPKLLFHYYDKDFNNEADTPDNFQSRRPNTSFCFLDIRSPGLGDTAMYLCATSSYLDRVRPYEQYFGPGTRLTVT.

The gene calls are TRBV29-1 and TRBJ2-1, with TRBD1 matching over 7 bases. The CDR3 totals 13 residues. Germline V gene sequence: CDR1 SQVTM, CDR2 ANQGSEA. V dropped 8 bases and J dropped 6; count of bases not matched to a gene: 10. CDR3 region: CSLRPGGGNEQFF. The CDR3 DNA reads TGCAGCCTAAGACCAGGGGGTGGCAATGAGCAGTTCTTC.

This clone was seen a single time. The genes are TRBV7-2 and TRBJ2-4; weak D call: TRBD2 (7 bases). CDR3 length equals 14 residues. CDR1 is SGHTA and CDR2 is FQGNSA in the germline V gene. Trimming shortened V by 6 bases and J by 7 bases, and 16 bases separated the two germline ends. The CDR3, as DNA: TGTGCCAGCAGGCCCTTTGGGGGGGGCAACATTCAGTACTTC. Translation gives CASRPFGGGNIQYF.

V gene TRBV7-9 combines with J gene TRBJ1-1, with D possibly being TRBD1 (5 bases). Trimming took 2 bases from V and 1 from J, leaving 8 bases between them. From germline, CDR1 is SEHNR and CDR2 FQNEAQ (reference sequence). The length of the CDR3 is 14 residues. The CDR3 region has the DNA TGTGCCAGCAGCTTATTACAGGCGAACACTGAAGCTTTCTTT. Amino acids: CASSLLQANTEAFF.

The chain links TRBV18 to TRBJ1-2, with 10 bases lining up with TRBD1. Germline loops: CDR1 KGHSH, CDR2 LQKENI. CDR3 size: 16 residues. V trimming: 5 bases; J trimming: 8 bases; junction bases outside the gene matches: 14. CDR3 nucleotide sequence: TGTGCCAGCTCATCTTACCCCCAGACAGGGGGCTTGGGCTACACCTTC. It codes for CASSSYPQTGGLGYTF.

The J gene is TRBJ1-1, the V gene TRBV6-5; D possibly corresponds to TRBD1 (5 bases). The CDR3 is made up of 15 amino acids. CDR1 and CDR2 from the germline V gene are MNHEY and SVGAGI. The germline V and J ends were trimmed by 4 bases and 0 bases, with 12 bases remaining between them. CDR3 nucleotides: TGTGCCAGCAGTTTCTCGGGACTGGTGAACACTGAAGCTTTCTTT. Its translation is CASSFSGLVNTEAFF.

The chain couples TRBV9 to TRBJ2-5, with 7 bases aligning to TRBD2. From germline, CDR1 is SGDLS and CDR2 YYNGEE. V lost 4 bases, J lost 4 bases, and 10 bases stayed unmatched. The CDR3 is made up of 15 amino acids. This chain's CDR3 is CASSIGEAGVETQYF. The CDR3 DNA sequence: TGTGCCAGCAGCATAGGGGAGGCGGGAGTAGAGACCCAGTACTTC.

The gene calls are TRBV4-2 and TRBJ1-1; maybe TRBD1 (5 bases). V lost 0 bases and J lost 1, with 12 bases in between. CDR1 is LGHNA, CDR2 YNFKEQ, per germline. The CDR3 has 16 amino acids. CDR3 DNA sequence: TGTGCCAGCAGCCAAGAATATGGACACTCGAACACTGAAGCTTTCTTT. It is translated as CASSQEYGHSNTEAFF.

As DNA, the CDR3 is TGTGCCAGCAGTACCCGTAATGGGGGGAATTCACCCCTCCACTTT. Amino acids: CASSTRNGGNSPLHF. This sequence joins TRBV27 and TRBJ1-6, with TRBD1 as a possible D gene (5 bases). The CDR3 totals 15 residues. V was trimmed by 5 bases and J by 7 bases, leaving 15 bases between them. Germline V gives CDR1 MNHEY, CDR2 SMNVEV (reference sequence).

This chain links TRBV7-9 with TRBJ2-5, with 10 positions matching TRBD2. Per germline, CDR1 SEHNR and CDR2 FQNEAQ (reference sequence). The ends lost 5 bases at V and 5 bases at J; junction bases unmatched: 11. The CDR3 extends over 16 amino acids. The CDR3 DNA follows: TGTGCCAGCAGCACCCGAGCGGGGGGGAGTGGGGAGACCCAGTACTTC. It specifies CASSTRAGGSGETQYF.

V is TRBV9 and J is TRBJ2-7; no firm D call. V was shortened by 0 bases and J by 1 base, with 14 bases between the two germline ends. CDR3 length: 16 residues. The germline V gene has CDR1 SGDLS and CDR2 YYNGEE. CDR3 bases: TGTGCCAGCAGCGTAGCTTCAGGAACGGCTTCCTACGAGCAGTACTTC. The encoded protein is CASSVASGTASYEQYF.

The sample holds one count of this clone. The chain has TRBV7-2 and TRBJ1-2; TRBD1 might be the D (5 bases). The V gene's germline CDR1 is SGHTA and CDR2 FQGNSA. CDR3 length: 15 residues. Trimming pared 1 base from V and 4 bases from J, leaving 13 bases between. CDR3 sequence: CASSLEGTDVYGYTF. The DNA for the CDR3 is TGTGCCAGCAGCTTAGAAGGGACTGACGTCTATGGCTACACCTTC.

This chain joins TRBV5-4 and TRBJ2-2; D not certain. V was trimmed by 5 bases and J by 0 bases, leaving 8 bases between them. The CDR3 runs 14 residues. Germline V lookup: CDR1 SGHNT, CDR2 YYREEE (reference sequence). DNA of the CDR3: TGTGCCAGCAGTTCTGACTCGAACACCGGGGAGCTGTTTTTT. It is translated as CASSSDSNTGELFF.

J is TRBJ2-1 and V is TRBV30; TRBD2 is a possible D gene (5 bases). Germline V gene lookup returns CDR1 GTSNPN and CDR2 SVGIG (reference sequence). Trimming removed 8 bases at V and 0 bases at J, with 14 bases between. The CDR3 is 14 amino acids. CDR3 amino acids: CARDLRGSYNEQFF. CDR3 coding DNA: TGTGCCCGGGATCTCCGGGGCTCCTACAATGAGCAGTTCTTC. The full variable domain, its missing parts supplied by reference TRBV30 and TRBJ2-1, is SQTIHQWPATLVQPVGSPLSLECTVEGTSNPNLYWYRQAAGRGLQLLFYSVGIGQISSEVPQNLSASRPQDRQFILSSKKLLLSDSGFYLCARDLRGSYNEQFFGPGTRLTVL.

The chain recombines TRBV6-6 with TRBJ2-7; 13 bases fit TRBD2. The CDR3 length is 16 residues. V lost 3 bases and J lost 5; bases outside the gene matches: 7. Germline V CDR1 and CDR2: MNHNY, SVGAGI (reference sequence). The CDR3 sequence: CASSYLGLAGAHEQYF. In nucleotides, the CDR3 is TGTGCCAGCAGTTATCTAGGACTAGCGGGGGCCCACGAGCAGTACTTC.

Written as DNA, the CDR3 is TGCAGCGTTCACGCAGGGGGTGAAGCTTTCTTT. Translated, it gives CSVHAGGEAFF. The V and J genes are TRBV29-1 and TRBJ1-1, with TRBD1 matching 7 bases. The CDR3 extends over 11 amino acids. Trimming cost V 5 bases and J 7 bases; bases outside gene matches: 4. Germline V gives CDR1 SQVTM, CDR2 ANQGSEA. The full variable domain, completed using reference TRBV29-1 and TRBJ1-1, is SAVISQKPSRDICQRGTSLTIQCQVDSQVTMMFWYRQQPGQSLTLIATANQGSEATYESGFVIDKFPISRPNLTFSTLTVSNMSPEDSSIYLCSVHAGGEAFFGQGTRLTVV.